Listed below are T cell receptor beta chains from one sample, sequenced in a study of T cells in Graves' hyperthyroidism and ophthalmopathy. TCRdb reanalysed the multiplex PCR reads using MiXCR and keeps one entry per CDR3 protein. Among 300,000 to 450,000 distinct CDR3 sequences listed, 20% to 30% were seen once. The material sequenced was blood. The receptors derive from a man in his forties or fifties with Graves' hyperthyroidism. Both conserved end residues are part of each CDR3. A D gene is named only where the DNA matches it firmly. Rows may omit the clone size; those that give it use once, few, many or a size class.

15,TRBJ2-7,TRBV20-1,few,TRBD2,TGCAGTGCTCCCACCCTACGCGGGAGACCGTACGAGCAGTACTTC,CSAPTLRGRPYEQYF
15,TRBJ2-5,TRBV9,NA,TRBD1,TGTGCCAGCAGCGTAGATGAAGGGGGCTGGGAGACCCAGTACTTC,CASSVDEGGWETQYF
14,TRBJ2-7,TRBV10-3,few,NA,TGTGCCATCAGCCGTAACTCGGACAACTACGAGCAGTACTTC,CAISRNSDNYEQYF
14,TRBJ2-7,TRBV28,NA,NA,TGTGCCAGCAGCTCGGGAGACGGCTCCTACGAGCAGTACTTC,CASSSGDGSYEQYF
15,TRBJ2-2,TRBV9,NA,NA,TGTGCCAGCAGCGTAGCCAAGCCGGGCACCGGGGAGCTGTTTTTT,CASSVAKPGTGELFF
12,TRBJ2-5,TRBV20-1,NA,NA,TGCAGTGCCGAGGGGGGACAAGAGGCCCAGTACTTC,CSAEGGQEAQYF
14,TRBJ2-7,TRBV15,few,NA,TGTGCCACCAGCAGAGAGTTCCGGTCCTACGAGCAGTACTTC,CATSREFRSYEQYF
14,TRBJ2-1,TRBV2,NA,TRBD2,TGTGCCAGCAGTGCCCGGACTAGCTTGGATGAGCAGTTCTTC,CASSARTSLDEQFF
17,TRBJ2-3,TRBV6-2/TRBV6-3,many,TRBD2,TGTGCCAGCAGTCCCTCGACTAGCGGCTGGCGCACAGATACGCAGTATTTT,CASSPSTSGWRTDTQYF
16,TRBJ1-5,TRBV19,NA,TRBD1,TGTGCCAGTAGTCCCTGGGACAGGGGGCTAAGTCAGCCCCAGCATTTT,CASSPWDRGLSQPQHF
16,TRBJ2-1,TRBV20-1,few,TRBD2,TGCAGTGCCCAACGACTAGCGGGAGGGCCAGGCAATGAGCAGTTCTTC,CSAQRLAGGPGNEQFF
17,TRBJ2-2,TRBV28,few,NA,TGTGCCAGCAGTTGGGGTTCGTTGACAGGGAGGACCGGGGAGCTGTTTTTT,CASSWGSLTGRTGELFF
15,TRBJ2-3,TRBV7-6,few,TRBD2,TGTGCCAGCAGCCCTAGCGGGGTTAGCACAGATACGCAGTATTTT,CASSPSGVSTDTQYF
15,TRBJ2-5,TRBV11-2,many,TRBD1,TGTGCCAGCAGCTCCCAGACAGGGTACCAAGAGACCCAGTACTTC,CASSSQTGYQETQYF
15,TRBJ2-7,TRBV20-1,NA,NA,TGCAGTGCTAGAGACAGGGTTTCAAACCCTTACGAGCAGTACTTC,CSARDRVSNPYEQYF
15,TRBJ2-7,TRBV12-3/TRBV12-4,few,TRBD2,TGTGCCAGCAGCCCTCCGGGGGGGACCCCCCACGAGCAGTACTTC,CASSPPGGTPHEQYF
18,TRBJ2-1,TRBV6-2/TRBV6-3,few,NA,TGTGCCAGCAGTTATCCTACCGGGGGCGGGAGCTCGGGTTCTGAGCAGTTCTTC,CASSYPTGGGSSGSEQFF
17,TRBJ1-1,TRBV11-1,few,NA,TGTGCCAGCAGCCTGTCCTCGGGACAACTTCACGCCTCTGAAGCTTTCTTT,CASSLSSGQLHASEAFF
15,TRBJ2-1,TRBV11-2,few,TRBD2,TGTGCCAGCAGCTTGTGGCATCTAGCGGGAGTTGAGCAGTTCTTC,CASSLWHLAGVEQFF
17,TRBJ2-1,TRBV6-2/TRBV6-3,NA,NA,TGTGCCAGCAGCCGTCCCGCGCCTGGTTTGATGTTGAATGAGCAGTTCTTC,CASSRPAPGLMLNEQFF
12,TRBJ1-1,TRBV6-1,many,NA,TGTGCCAGCAGGCTAGGGAGTACTGAAGCTTTCTTT,CASRLGSTEAFF
14,TRBJ2-7,TRBV20-1,NA,NA,TGCAGTGCGACCCTGCACCTCAATCCCTACGAGCAGTACTTC,CSATLHLNPYEQYF
16,TRBJ2-7,TRBV13,few,TRBD2,TGTGCCAGCAGCGCCCAACTAGCGGGAGTTTACCACGAGCAGTACTTC,CASSAQLAGVYHEQYF
14,TRBJ2-7,TRBV20-1,many,TRBD1,TGCAGTGCTAGCGCCACAGGGGGCCGGGACGAGCAGTACTTC,CSASATGGRDEQYF